The present entry profiles one TCR beta chain with its context. This clonotype was detected ten times or more. Its antigen remains undetermined. There are no base qualities to consult, and no much larger clone falls within one base. This specimen comes from a study of naive and memory T cell subsets (TCRdb year 2017). Regarding the study in general: An open-source, UMI-based TCR alpha and beta sequencing pipeline was applied to sorted naive and memory peripheral blood T cell subsets. RNA was DNase-treated and reverse transcribed with TCR constant-region primers, mostly using SuperScript III. IgG serology results and the functional CMV T cell responses were in complete agreement.

Separate amplification of TCR alpha and beta chain libraries was performed from the second PCR step onward. To determine each donor's CMV status, fresh PBMCs were stimulated overnight with CMV viral lysate, and IFNgamma production from CD4+ T cells was then assessed. CD4 T cells were positively selected with Miltenyi beads, followed by positive selection of CD8 T cells from the CD4-negative fraction. After staining for CD3, CD4, CD8, CD45RA, CD27 and a live/dead dye, cells were sorted on a BD Aria II into four subsets based on CD45RA and CD27. A few healthy volunteers provided blood, and each donor's sample was split into CD4 and CD8 T cells and then further divided into four differentiation subsets. Approximately 0.13 L of peripheral blood was drawn per donor, and PBMC were isolated by Ficoll-Paque PLUS density-gradient centrifugation. The sorted cells were lysed in RLT buffer, after which RNA was extracted using a Qiagen RNeasy kit and kept at -80 degrees C.

Counted from cysteine to phenylalanine, this CDR3 has 13 amino acids. Only the CDR3 DNA is retained, 39 bases long and in frame from the first base. A distance of 9 bases separates the germline ends of V and J, which lose 1 base and 8 bases respectively. Sequences SGHTA (CDR1) and FQGTGA (CDR2) are obtained from the germline V gene. The receptor library was made with UMI-ligation and nested PCR. To cover both TRBC1 and TRBC2, the beta constant-region primer consisted of an equimolar mix of two oligonucleotides. The ligated cDNA went through four rounds of PCR with nested alpha and beta constant-region primers together with the SP2 primer. T4 RNA ligase 1 ligated a single-stranded oligonucleotide carrying the SP2 primer and a 12-nucleotide UMI to the cDNA 3' end. Incubation of the ligation reaction was carried out at 16 degrees C for roughly 18-24 hours. To avoid over-amplification, PCR2 was usually performed as a SYBR Green qPCR and halted once a predetermined threshold was reached. Apart from the first purification, every purification step used Agencourt AMPure XP magnetic beads. Library quantification was done by Qubit, followed by a TapeStation check on which the main peak was expected at around 650 bp. Pooled libraries were sequenced on an Illumina MiSeq with v2 2x251 paired-end kits, typically giving roughly 0.95-2.3 million reads per sample. Each sample was pooled at 4 nM, and about 4.5-7.5% PhiX was included to help cluster recognition. As for the authors' bioinformatics: Decombinator assigned V and J genes to Demultiplexor-processed FASTQ reads by tag matching, allowing a single base-pair mismatch. By using UMIs, Collapsinator corrected both sequencing errors and the frequency errors caused by PCR heterogeneity. CDR3Translator translated TCRs and extracted CDR3s from the conserved cysteine to the FGXG phenylalanine, flagging non-productive sequences. Gini, Shannon entropy and inverse Simpson indices were computed after subsampling the repertoires to the same number of UMI-defined TCRs. Power-law fits to clonotype abundance distributions were performed by maximum likelihood within the linear range. Similar UMI counts, unique TCR numbers and clonal distributions were obtained with the pipeline and with MIGEC on one naive CD8 sample. One analysis removed from the naive repertoire any naive TCRs that were also found in any memory subset from the same donor. A set of roughly 6,600 CMV-associated CDR3 sequences, compiled from VDJdb and a published dataset, was used to search the repertoires. TCRdb reworked the public reads: Q25 trimming with fastp, MiXCR clone assembly, productive beta chains retained. When rows share a CDR3 protein, they turn into one entry using the most common DNA and genes. For this entry, the V and J calls and clone size follow TCRdb and not the study's own pipeline. Present in this sample are tens of thousands of distinct CDR3 sequences, approximately 11% of which were seen just once. The top ten clonotypes cover more than 0.13% of the sample.

Paper-wide results and their limitations: The abundance of TCRs followed a power law with an exponent that differed between naive and memory subsets yet stayed consistent across the three individuals. The repertoire findings for the naive and memory subsets could not be validated against a ground truth because none was available. Naive repertoires, especially CD8, contained a few larger clonotypes, possibly memory cells re-expressing CD45RA. After error correction, over 95% of naive TCR sequences appeared only once, giving much steeper abundance distributions than memory subsets. A clonotype was defined as a single alpha or beta chain sequence rather than as a paired alpha/beta receptor. RNA-based TCR counts may be affected by expression changes linked to T cell activation and differentiation. In both CD4 and CD8 cells, going from naive through CM, EM and EMRA, the Gini index went up while Shannon and inverse Simpson diversity went down.

The chain is made from TRBV7-3 and TRBJ2-1; the D segment could be TRBD2, given 6 matching bases. Sequencing used naive CD4+ T cells from blood. The sample's cell subset or site label, in plain terms: naive T cells, CD45RA high CD27+. This sequence was found in a human donor in good health. The nucleotide sequence is TGTGCCAGCAGCTTAAGTCGGAGGGATGAGCAGTTCTTC. Its translation is CASSLSRRDEQFF.